This TCR beta chain was identified in a study of T-cell memory formation after mild COVID-19 (dated by TCRdb to 2020 to 2023). In terms of the full investigation: TCR sequence clusters from the two donors were found to be largely donor specific. Two young, previously healthy adult volunteers, one female and one male, were included in the cohort. In a couple of donors, T-cell clones that expanded and contracted after mild COVID-19 were tracked by sequencing TCRalpha and TCRbeta repertoires over time. Points the paper makes about the study in general: Whether the second-wave clones peaking on day 37 were SARS-CoV-2 specific was not confirmed. Clones contracting from day 15 to 85 had balanced CD4/CD8 phenotypes, while a second wave expanding from day 15 to 37 was biased towards CD4+. The detection of some responding clones in pre-infection memory suggests that pre-existing cross-reactive memory T cells joined the SARS-CoV-2 response. The study included only two mild cases, and larger cohorts that include severe cases with pre-infection samples were judged to be necessary. Contracting CD4+ clones turned up mainly in the CM and EM memory subsets, whereas EMRA was where CD8+ clones were enriched.

Ficoll-Paque density gradient centrifugation was used to isolate PBMCs. For sequencing, an Illumina NovaSeq 6000 was employed. cDNA libraries for TCRalpha and TCRbeta were prepared by 5'RACE using constant-segment primers, with sample barcodes and unique molecular identifiers added. RNA was extracted from every sample with Trizol reagent. Amplification of the libraries took two PCR steps, and the second step added a second sample barcode plus Illumina TruSeq adapters. Sequencing of libraries was performed on an Illumina NovaSeq with 2 x 150 bp paired-end reads. The authors processed their data as follows. The reads were demultiplexed and collapsed into UMI-guided consensus sequences using migec v1.2.7. With mixcr v2.1.11, UMI consensuses were aligned to TRA and TRB V and J templates and assembled into clonotypes. A clonotype was counted as expanded or contracted only when both edgeR and NoisET called the clonotype significant, with the noise models trained on biological replicates. For edgeR calls, the cutoffs were a false discovery rate-adjusted p below 0.01 and a log2 fold-change threshold of 1. As an exploratory analysis of dynamics, max-normalized trajectories of the 1000 most abundant clonotypes were examined by PCA with hierarchical clustering. Separately sequenced CD4+ and CD8+ repertoires were used to assign a CD4 or CD8 phenotype to each responding clone. TCRdb's own reprocessing of the public reads used fastp at Q25 and MiXCR and kept productive beta chains. Here each entry gathers all rows of one CDR3 protein and keeps the most common genes and DNA. The V and J calls and clone size come from TCRdb's table, not from the authors' own analysis. Present in this sample are roughly 350,000 distinct CDR3 sequences, approximately 29% of which were seen just once. The biggest ten clones account for less than 15% of the sample.

On this clonotype itself: Its antigen remains undetermined. Base-call qualities are not available, and no considerably larger clone is one nucleotide away.

Counted from cysteine to phenylalanine, this CDR3 has 15 amino acids. CDR3 DNA only is kept here, 45 bases in frame from base 1. The V end loses 0 bases and the J end loses 4 bases, and a stretch of 15 bases separates them. The germline V gene encodes CDR1 GTSNPN and CDR2 SVGIG (reference sequence). The clonotype comes from an adult woman who had mild COVID-19 (a few samples of this study predate the infection). The sample titles of this study are shuffled in the database, so cell type and time point are left out; the donor was told from shared clones. Here the chain combines TRBV30 and TRBJ2-5, with the D call tentatively TRBD1 or TRBD2, each fitting 5 bases. The specimen sequenced was PBMCs or a T cell subset sorted from them (not recorded which). The CDR3 reads CAWSVIRDVVETQYF. The DNA reads TGTGCCTGGAGTGTAATTCGGGACGTGGTAGAGACCCAGTACTTC.